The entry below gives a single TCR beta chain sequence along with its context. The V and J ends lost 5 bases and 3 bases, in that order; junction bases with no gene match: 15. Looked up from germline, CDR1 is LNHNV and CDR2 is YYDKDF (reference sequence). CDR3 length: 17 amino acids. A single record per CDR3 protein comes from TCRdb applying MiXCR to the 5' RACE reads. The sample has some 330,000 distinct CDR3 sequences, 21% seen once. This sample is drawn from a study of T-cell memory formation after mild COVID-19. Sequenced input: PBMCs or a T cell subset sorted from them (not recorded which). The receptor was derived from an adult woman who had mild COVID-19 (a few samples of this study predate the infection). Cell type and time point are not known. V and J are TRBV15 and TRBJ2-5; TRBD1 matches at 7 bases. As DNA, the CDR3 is TGTGCCACCAGCTCCCGAAAAGGGACGACAGGGAAAGAGACCCAGTACTTC. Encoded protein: CATSSRKGTTGKETQYF. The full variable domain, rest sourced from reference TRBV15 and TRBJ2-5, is DAMVIQNPRYQVTQFGKPVTLSCSQTLNHNVMYWYQQKSSQAPKLLFHYYDKDFNNEADTPDNFQSRRPNTSFCFLDIRSPGLGDTAMYLCATSSRKGTTGKETQYFGPGTRLLVL.